This TCR beta chain appears in the sequencing data of a study of blood T cell repertoires in COVID-19 (TCRdb year 2020). About the study as a whole: Samples from collaborators originated in the United States, Italy and Spain and spanned both the acute and convalescent phases of COVID-19. The material from the prospective study consisted of cDNA or gDNA derived from T cells, B-cell-depleted T cells, or PBMCs. The dataset comprised deeply sampled blood TCRbeta repertoires from subjects exposed to, actively infected with, or recovered from COVID-19. The repertoires were released in a freely available public database intended as a resource for research on the immune response to SARS-CoV-2. Samples came from the ongoing ImmuneRACE study (first 160 participants) plus 1,254 subjects from 6 global collaborators. A de-identified subject ID, COVID-19 status, age in years and sex were almost always included in the sample metadata. Where HLA class I and class II types were available, the types were taken from metadata supplied by the sample provider, not from assay-based typing.

Enrolling through a virtual design, the prospective study's participants ranged in age from about 18 to 100 years and lived across around 25 United States geographic areas. In the prospective study, cohorts were assigned on the basis of participant-reported clinical history obtained from a screening survey and a study questionnaire. Recovered participants in ImmuneRACE Cohort 3 were defined by two consecutive negative NP/OP PCR tests, clearance by a healthcare professional, or resolution of symptoms. In the prospective study, mobile phlebotomists collected whole blood, serum and a nasopharyngeal or oropharyngeal swab from each participant. Prospective study participants could optionally give additional blood draws and questionnaires over a roughly two-month period. Blood samples from the prospective study were shipped frozen or at room temperature prior to DNA extraction. TCRbeta CDR3 regions were amplified from genomic DNA using the immunoSEQ Assay, a bias-controlled multiplex PCR. On the study's bioinformatics: Nucleated cell counts per sample were estimated from amplification of reference gene primers within the assay. To quantify the absolute abundance of each unique TCRbeta CDR3 rearrangement, sequence reads were collapsed and filtered. Productive Simpson clonality was computed per sample as the square root of Simpson's diversity index over productive rearrangements. In its TCRdb copy, this immuneACCESS table keeps in-frame sequences only and misses some clones. Where compared with another copy, unresolved V genes explain less than half of these, and the others have no known cause. V and J calls and clone size are copied from that table; D and trimming were computed from the DNA. The sample table holds 400,000 to 450,000 clones, of which roughly 87% were seen once. The ten largest account for approximately 0.55% of the sample.

CDR1 is given as MNHEY and CDR2 as SMNVEV, both from the germline V gene (reference sequence). V lost 6 bases and J lost 3 bases; the stretch between them is 29 bases long. From the cysteine through the phenylalanine, the CDR3 covers 20 amino acids. This entry keeps only the CDR3 DNA: 60 bases, framed from base 1. Overall study results and their limits: The amount of clinical and demographic metadata varied by source and participant and was provided uncurated.

Turning to this clone: There is no known antigen for this receptor. One base away there is no much larger clone; base qualities are not given.

The receptor was derived from a man between 18 and 29 years old who had recovered from COVID-19. Sequenced input: PBMCs or T cells enriched from blood (not recorded which). Rearrangement joined TRBV27 to TRBJ2-2; the best D guess is TRBD2, with 6 bases matching. The CDR3 protein sequence reads: CASRLLGGGIFCSHTGELFF. At the DNA level, the sequence is TGTGCCAGCAGGCTCCTCGGGGGAGGAATTTTTTGTTCCCACACCGGGGAGCTGTTTTTT.